These 24 T cell receptor beta chains came from one sample sequenced in a study of breast tumors, draining lymph nodes, adjacent tissues. The lymph nodes were axillary draining lymph nodes from breast cancer patients. TCRdb ran MiXCR on the multiplex PCR reads and lists one entry per CDR3 protein. The table has some 120,000 distinct CDR3 sequences, just under 20% seen once; the top ten hold over 3%. Material: axillary lymph node tissue. The receptors come from a female donor with breast cancer. Some clones in this sample may be carry-over from other donors' samples.

This clonotype showed up many times. The chain uses TRBV2 and TRBJ2-1; TRBD1 aligns across 7 bases. Germline V gene lookup returns CDR1 SNHLY and CDR2 FYNNEI. Germline trimming cut 6 bases from V and 9 bases from J; bases unmatched to any gene: 5. The CDR3 length is 12 residues. The CDR3 loop reads CASRRQGSEQFF. In nucleotides, the CDR3 is TGTGCCAGCAGACGACAGGGTTCTGAGCAGTTCTTC.

On this clonotype: This may be a read error: a much more frequent sequence differs by one nucleotide. This chain joins TRBV24-1 and TRBJ2-4; D gene uncertain. This CDR3 has 13 amino acids. Looked up from germline, CDR1 is KGHDR and CDR2 is SFDVKD. The CDR3 here is CATSDSAKTIQYF. The CDR3 nucleotides read TGTGCCACCAGTGATAGCGCCAAAACCATTCAGTACTTC.

The V and J genes are TRBV3-1 and TRBJ2-6, with 13 bases that match TRBD2. This CDR3 region has 19 residues. After removal of 1 base from V and 2 bases from J, the junction contained 5 bases not matched to a gene. Germline V gives CDR1 LGHDT, CDR2 YNNKEL (reference sequence). CDR3 in DNA: TGTGCCAGCAGCCAAGGACGGGGACTAGCGGGACCTGGGGCCAACGTCCTGACTTTC. This codes for CASSQGRGLAGPGANVLTF.

In regard to this clonotype: This may be a read error: a much more frequent sequence differs by one nucleotide. The CDR3 region has the DNA TGTGCCAGCAGTTACCTCTGGGCAGAGACCCAGTACTTC. It codes for CASSYLWAETQYF. The gene calls are TRBV6-5 and TRBJ2-5; D unresolved. Germline CDR1 and CDR2: MNHEY and SVGAGI. The germline V and J ends were trimmed by 2 bases and 4 bases, with 8 bases remaining between them. This CDR3 comprises 13 residues.

In this sample, this clonotype turned up many times. The V and J genes are TRBV5-6 and TRBJ2-2; 8 nucleotides agree with TRBD1. CDR1 SGHDT and CDR2 YYEEEE come from the germline V gene. The V gene end was trimmed by 1 base and the J gene end by 3 bases; junction bases not matched to a gene: 11. The CDR3 is made up of 18 amino acids. In DNA form, the CDR3 reads TGTGCCAGCAGCTTGCGCGACGGACAGGGCTGGGACACCGGGGAGCTGTTTTTT. Protein product: CASSLRDGQGWDTGELFF.

This clonotype was counted many times. The chain joins TRBV20-1 to TRBJ2-7; D remains unclear. V lost 5 bases and J lost 7, with 9 bases in between. The CDR3 length is 10 residues. Germline assignment: CDR1 DFQATT and CDR2 SNEGSKA (reference sequence). The CDR3 DNA follows: TGCAGTGCTCTTCTACAGGAGCAGTACTTC. It is translated as CSALLQEQYF.

This clonotype was seen repeatedly, ten times or more. The CDR3 sequence is CASSRTPGLAGGPDTQYF. The DNA for the CDR3 is TGTGCCAGCAGCCGAACCCCGGGACTAGCGGGGGGGCCGGATACGCAGTATTTT. This rearrangement joins TRBV7-3 to TRBJ2-3, with 16 nucleotides matching TRBD2. This CDR3 spans 18 amino acids. Germline assignment: CDR1 SGHTA and CDR2 FQGTGA. The junction had 11 bases not matched to a gene; V was cut back by 5 bases and J by 6 bases.

The sample holds many counts of this clonotype. V is TRBV6-5 and J is TRBJ1-6; no definite D call. CDR3 length equals 18 residues. CDR1 MNHEY and CDR2 SVGAGI come from the germline V gene. Trimming took off 2 bases at V and 10 bases at J, with 24 bases between the two ends. The CDR3 coding sequence is TGTGCCAGCAGTTACGCCCCCTCCGACCGTCGCCGGCGGTCACCCCTCCACTTT. Amino acids: CASSYAPSDRRRRSPLHF.

This clonotype occurred many times. This chain joins TRBV5-1 and TRBJ2-3; the D gene is possibly TRBD2 (6 bases). V lost 4 bases, J lost 6 bases, and 15 bases lay in between. The CDR3 length is 14 residues. CDR1 and CDR2 from the germline V gene are SGHRS and YFSETQ. The CDR3 is CASSPGVGVDTQYF. In nucleotides, the CDR3 is TGCGCCAGCAGCCCGGGAGTGGGGGTGGATACGCAGTATTTT.

Of note for this clonotype: A read error may explain this, as a much larger clone is one base away. The V call is TRBV27, the J call TRBJ2-3; D not certain. The CDR3 contains 15 residues. Trimming took 4 bases from V and 5 from J, leaving 16 bases between them. Germline values: CDR1 MNHEY, CDR2 SMNVEV (reference sequence). DNA for the CDR3: TGTGCCAGCAGTTCGGCCTTGGGCCGAGGAGATACGCAGTATTTT. Protein: CASSSALGRGDTQYF.

To note about this clonotype: This may be a read error: a much more frequent sequence differs by one nucleotide. Lacking the conserved final phenylalanine or tryptophan, this CDR3 likely reflects a read error. The rearrangement uses TRBV7-7 and TRBJ2-2, with D possibly being TRBD2 (6 bases). The CDR3 contains 15 residues. Germline CDR1 is SSHAT and CDR2 is FNYEAQ (reference sequence). CDR3 loop: CASSRVEGLTGELFS. The CDR3 coding sequence is TGTGCTAGCAGCCGGGTGGAGGGGTTGACCGGGGAGCTGTTTTCT.

This clonotype was recorded at least ten times. V usage is TRBV19 and J usage is TRBJ2-1; TRBD2 matches 9 bases. Unmatched junction bases numbered 6, after V lost 5 bases and J lost 7 bases. The V gene's germline CDR1 is LNHDA and CDR2 SQIVND (reference sequence). The CDR3 extends over 14 amino acids. The DNA for the CDR3 is TGTGCCAGTAGTTTCGGCGGGGGGGCGAATGAGCAGTTCTTC. Translated: CASSFGGGANEQFF.

The chain uses TRBV6-1 and TRBJ1-2; D is unresolved. The CDR3 loop spans 15 amino acids. Deletions cut 1 base from V and 5 bases from J, with 14 bases between. CDR1 is MNHNS, CDR2 SASEGT, per germline. CDR3 sequence: CASSEVSTGSYGYTF. The CDR3 region has the DNA TGTGCCAGCAGTGAAGTTTCGACGGGATCTTATGGCTACACCTTC.

This clonotype was recorded many times. This chain joins TRBV6-6 and TRBJ2-1; 9 nucleotides align to TRBD2. CDR1 MNHNY and CDR2 SVGAGI come from the germline V gene (reference sequence). The CDR3 length is 16 residues. The trim removed 4 bases at V and 2 bases at J, leaving 6 bases unmatched. CDR3 nucleotide sequence: TGTGCCAGCAGTTCGGGACTAGCTGTCCCCTACAATGAGCAGTTCTTC. It specifies CASSSGLAVPYNEQFF.

This clonotype was counted many times. The J gene is TRBJ2-7, the V gene TRBV20-1, with 8 bases matching TRBD1. Germline V gives CDR1 DFQATT, CDR2 SNEGSKA (reference sequence). The CDR3 is made up of 13 amino acids. J was trimmed by 2 bases and V by 0 bases; bases with no gene match: 0. The CDR3 sequence is CSAREDRAYEQYF. The CDR3, as DNA: TGCAGTGCTAGAGAGGACAGGGCCTACGAGCAGTACTTC.

This clonotype was picked up many times. This rearrangement joins TRBV18 to TRBJ2-5; 8 positions match TRBD1. The CDR3 loop spans 14 amino acids. The trim removed 4 bases at V and 4 bases at J, leaving 5 bases unmatched. Germline V gene data show CDR1 as KGHSH and CDR2 as LQKENI. CDR3 protein: CASSRGQEAETQYF. The CDR3 DNA follows: TGTGCCAGCTCACGGGGACAGGAGGCAGAGACCCAGTACTTC. Supplemented by reference TRBV18 and TRBJ2-5, the full variable domain reads NAGVMQNPRHLVRRRGQEARLRCSPMKGHSHVYWYRQLPEEGLKFMVYLQKENIIDESGMPKERFSAEFPKEGPSILRIQQVVRGDSAAYFCASSRGQEAETQYFGPGTRLLVL.

As regards this clonotype: This may stem from a read error, because a much larger clone lies one nucleotide away. This CDR3 is missing its conserved last phenylalanine or tryptophan, likely due to a read error. The chain couples TRBV15 to TRBJ2-2; D is uncertain. The germline CDR1 and CDR2 sequences are LNHNV and YYDKDF (reference sequence). Deletions cut 1 base from V and 4 bases from J, with 7 bases between. The CDR3 has 14 residues. The CDR3 DNA is TGTGCCACCAGCAGAGGAGGATCCACCGGGGAGCTGTTTTCT. Translation gives CATSRGGSTGELFS.

In its sample, this clonotype was seen many times. This chain uses TRBV11-2 with TRBJ2-3; tentatively, D is TRBD1 (6 bases). The V and J ends lost 3 bases and 6 bases respectively, with 10 bases between them. CDR3 length equals 13 residues. Per germline, CDR1 SGHAT and CDR2 FQNNGV. The CDR3 protein is CASSFKGVDTQYF. The DNA for the CDR3 is TGTGCCAGCAGCTTTAAGGGGGTCGATACGCAGTATTTT.

About this clonotype: A single base separates this from a much larger clone, so it may be a read error. This chain joins TRBV5-5 and TRBJ1-5, with a weak D call TRBD1 (5 bases). The ends were cut back, 7 bases at V and 5 bases at J, with 13 bases in the middle. In germline, CDR1 is SGHKS, CDR2 YYEKEE (reference sequence). The CDR3 is 13 amino acids. This CDR3 is CASGSTQDQPQHF. The CDR3 nucleotides read TGTGCCAGCGGCTCGACACAGGATCAGCCCCAGCATTTT.

This clonotype occurred many times. The chain has TRBV12-3 or TRBV12-4 and TRBJ2-1, with 9 bases lining up with TRBD2. The CDR3 runs to 15 residues. J gave up 5 bases and V 8 bases, and 10 bases lay outside the gene matches. The CDR3 nucleotides are TGTGCCAGCCTCCCGGGACTAGCCCGTAACAATGAGCAGTTCTTC. Translation: CASLPGLARNNEQFF.

This clonotype was picked up one time. A much larger clone is a single base away; this may be a read error. The chain joins TRBV6-5 to TRBJ2-3, with a weak D call TRBD2 (5 bases). The CDR3 is 13 amino acids. Germline lookup yields CDR1 MNHEY and CDR2 SVGAGI. CDR3 region: CASRSGFTDTRYF. The CDR3 coding sequence is TGTGCCAGCAGGAGCGGCTTCACAGATACGCGGTATTTT.

This clonotype was detected many times. The chain combines TRBV5-4 with TRBJ1-5; 9 positions match TRBD1. The CDR3 sequence is 15 residues long. The V segment lost 0 bases and the J segment 7 bases; nucleotides outside the gene matches: 5. The germline V gene encodes CDR1 SGHNT and CDR2 YYREEE (reference sequence). DNA of the CDR3: TGTGCCAGCAGCTTGGGAGGGACAGGGCCGCAGCCCCAGCATTTT. Residues: CASSLGGTGPQPQHF.

Ten or more counts support this clonotype. This chain connects TRBV7-2 to TRBJ2-1, with D hard to call. Germline V gene lookup returns CDR1 SGHTA and CDR2 FQGNSA. The V and J ends lost 1 base and 0 bases respectively, with 7 bases between them. The CDR3 extends over 15 amino acids. The CDR3 loop reads CASSLVVSSYNEQFF. CDR3 sequence (DNA): TGTGCCAGCAGCTTAGTGGTCAGCTCCTACAATGAGCAGTTCTTC.

A remark on this clonotype: This may come from a read error, since a much larger clone is one base off. The CDR3 is CASSFGGDAQYF. The CDR3 coding sequence is TGTGCCAGCAGCTTTGGAGGAGATGCGCAGTATTTT. The V call is TRBV7-9, the J call TRBJ2-3; a weak D match, TRBD2 (5 bases). This CDR3 has 12 amino acids. Germline CDR1 reads SEHNR; CDR2 reads FQNEAQ (reference sequence).